These 25 T cell receptor beta chains were all obtained from the same sample, sequenced in a study of cytomegalovirus exposure and HLA in healthy donors (dated by TCRdb to about 2017). Library preparation employed the immunoSEQ multiplex PCR assay. A mixture of 60 forward primers for TCR Vbeta segments and 13 reverse primers for TCR Jbeta segments was used in the multiplex PCR. As stored in TCRdb, this immuneACCESS dataset retains in-frame rearrangements with V and J assigned. A fraction of the clones does not appear; measured against another copy, unresolved V genes explain less than half of the discrepancy, and the remainder lacks a known reason. The sample profile shows 150,000 to 200,000 clones; around 68% of them were found once. The biggest ten clones account for about 2.9% of the sample. The sequencing sample was made of PBMCs. Receptor source: a man aged 35 to 55 in good health and CMV-seronegative.

V gene TRBV6-1 combines with J gene TRBJ2-5, with 8 bases that match TRBD1. There are 15 residues in the CDR3. Unmatched junction bases numbered 5, after V lost 5 bases and J lost 0 bases. From germline, CDR1 is MNHNS and CDR2 SASEGT. CDR3 amino acids: CASSWTGQYQETQYF. The CDR3 DNA follows: TGTGCCAGCAGTTGGACAGGGCAGTACCAAGAGACCCAGTACTTC.

This chain uses TRBV18 with TRBJ2-1; D possibly corresponds to TRBD2 (5 bases). V lost 1 base to trimming and J lost 0 bases, with 7 bases between them. Germline loops: CDR1 KGHSH, CDR2 LQKENI. This CDR3 contains 15 residues. In DNA, the CDR3 is TGTGCCAGCTCACCACGAGGGAGCTCCTACAATGAGCAGTTCTTC. Translating gives CASSPRGSSYNEQFF. Filled out from reference TRBV18 and TRBJ2-1, the complete variable domain reads NAGVMQNPRHLVRRRGQEARLRCSPMKGHSHVYWYRQLPEEGLKFMVYLQKENIIDESGMPKERFSAEFPKEGPSILRIQQVVRGDSAAYFCASSPRGSSYNEQFFGPGTRLTVL.

The V gene is TRBV7-2, the J gene TRBJ1-5; D possibly corresponds to TRBD1 (5 bases). The CDR3 covers 14 residues. V dropped 0 bases and J dropped 4 bases, with 7 bases sitting between them. The germline CDR1 and CDR2 sequences are SGHTA and FQGNSA. The DNA for the CDR3 is TGTGCCAGCAGCTTAGCGGGGGGAAATCAGCCCCAGCATTTT. Its protein product is CASSLAGGNQPQHF.

The rearrangement uses TRBV19 and TRBJ2-7, with 7 nucleotides matching TRBD2. The CDR3 has 15 amino acids. From germline, CDR1 is LNHDA and CDR2 SQIVND (reference sequence). The V and J ends lost 4 bases and 3 bases, in that order; junction bases with no gene match: 9. CDR3 nucleotide sequence: TGTGCCAGTAGTAGCCCCGGGACTACCGTCTACGAGCAGTACTTC. Translated, it gives CASSSPGTTVYEQYF.

This clone was counted between two and nine times. V and J are TRBV5-4 and TRBJ1-1, with 11 bases that match TRBD1. After removal of 5 bases from V and 4 bases from J, the junction contained 10 bases not matched to a gene. The CDR3 runs to 16 residues. Germline CDR1 is SGHNT and CDR2 is YYREEE (reference sequence). The CDR3 nucleotides are TGTGCCAGCAGAGACCGTCCGGGACAGGGGGGCACTGAAGCTTTCTTT. Translating gives CASRDRPGQGGTEAFF.

This clone was detected many times. The CDR3, as DNA: TGTGCCAGCAGCTTAGGTGGGACAGGGTATAGGCCTATGAACACTGAAGCTTTCTTT. Amino acids: CASSLGGTGYRPMNTEAFF. The genes are TRBV5-5 and TRBJ1-1; 9 nucleotides line up with TRBD1. V lost 2 bases to trimming and J lost 0 bases; unmatched junction nucleotides: 14. Germline V gene sequence: CDR1 SGHKS, CDR2 YYEKEE (reference sequence). The CDR3 is made up of 19 amino acids.

The chain links TRBV6-4 to TRBJ2-3; 12 nucleotides match TRBD2. Germline V gives CDR1 MRHNA, CDR2 SNTAGT. V gave up 5 bases and J gave up 6 bases; unmatched junction bases: 9. This CDR3 is 16 amino acids long. The CDR3, as DNA: TGTGCCAGCAGTCGGACTAGCGGGGACACTGGGGATACGCAGTATTTT. Protein: CASSRTSGDTGDTQYF.

This clone appeared a few times. The V gene is TRBV5-4, the J gene TRBJ1-2; tentatively, D is TRBD1 (5 bases). This CDR3 contains 15 residues. V was shortened by 6 bases and J by 2 bases, with 17 bases between the two germline ends. From germline, CDR1 is SGHNT and CDR2 YYREEE (reference sequence). The CDR3 DNA reads TGTGCCAGCACCCGGGAGGTAGGGGAGAACTATGGCTACACCTTC. Translation: CASTREVGENYGYTF. Filled out from reference TRBV5-4 and TRBJ1-2, the complete variable domain reads ETGVTQSPTHLIKTRGQQVTLRCSSQSGHNTVSWYQQALGQGPQFIFQYYREEENGRGNFPPRFSGLQFPNYSSELNVNALELDDSALYLCASTREVGENYGYTFGSGTRLTVV.

This chain connects TRBV19 to TRBJ2-1; weak D call: TRBD2 (6 bases). Germline CDR1 is LNHDA and CDR2 is SQIVND (reference sequence). This CDR3 is built from 15 residues. V dropped 1 base and J dropped 4 bases, with 11 bases sitting between them. The CDR3 here is CASSIVLAPYNEQFF. The CDR3 DNA follows: TGTGCCAGTAGTATAGTACTAGCCCCTTACAATGAGCAGTTCTTC.

V is TRBV6-6 and J is TRBJ2-1; 7 bases are a match to TRBD2. This CDR3 has 15 residues. J was trimmed by 9 bases and V by 5 bases; bases with no gene match: 13. The V gene's germline CDR1 is MNHNY and CDR2 SVGAGI (reference sequence). The DNA for the CDR3 is TGTGCCAGCAGTCTAACTAGCGTAGAGGATGGTGAGCAGTTCTTC. Translated, it gives CASSLTSVEDGEQFF.

The rearrangement joins TRBV19 to TRBJ1-1, with unresolved D. CDR3 size: 13 residues. The V end lost 3 bases, the J end lost 1 base, and 6 bases lay between the germline ends. CDR1 and CDR2 from the germline V gene are LNHDA and SQIVND (reference sequence). The chain's CDR3 is CASSMKRNTEAFF. The CDR3 coding sequence is TGTGCCAGTAGTATGAAGAGGAACACTGAAGCTTTCTTT. The variable domain in full, completed from reference TRBV19 and TRBJ1-1, reads DGGITQSPKYLFRKEGQNVTLSCEQNLNHDAMYWYRQDPGQGLRLIYYSQIVNDFQKGDIAEGYSVSREKKESFPLTVTSAQKNPTAFYLCASSMKRNTEAFFGQGTRLTVV.

The chain employs TRBV19 and TRBJ2-2; 8 bases agree with TRBD1. The germline CDR1 and CDR2 sequences are LNHDA and SQIVND (reference sequence). This CDR3 contains 15 residues. Trimming took 6 bases from V and 4 from J; bases not matched to a gene: 7. The CDR3 sequence: CASSVTGVGTGELFF. The CDR3, as DNA: TGTGCCAGTAGCGTGACAGGGGTCGGCACCGGGGAGCTGTTTTTT.

This clone has a handful of counts. V is TRBV6-5 and J is TRBJ2-7, with a tentative D call TRBD2 (5 bases). The CDR3 runs 13 residues. CDR1 and CDR2 (germline): MNHEY, SVGAGI. V was cut by 5 bases and J by 3 bases, with 11 bases left in between. The CDR3 nucleotides are TGTGCCAGCAGTCCGCCGGGGTACTACGAGCAGTACTTC. Amino acids: CASSPPGYYEQYF.

The chain links TRBV5-6 to TRBJ1-2; the D gene is possibly TRBD1 (5 bases). V was clipped by 3 bases and J by 4 bases, with 16 bases between them. CDR1 SGHDT and CDR2 YYEEEE come from the germline V gene. CDR3 size: 15 residues. The CDR3 nucleotides are TGTGCCAGCAGCTCTCGGGGGTTACTGCCCTATGGCTACACCTTC. Encoded protein: CASSSRGLLPYGYTF.

V gene TRBV28 combines with J gene TRBJ2-7, with 8 bases that match TRBD2. V trimming: 6 bases; J trimming: 4 bases; junction bases outside the gene matches: 5. This CDR3 spans 13 amino acids. CDR1 is MDHEN and CDR2 is SYDVKM in the germline V gene. The CDR3 reads CASRREGRYEQYF. Here the CDR3 DNA reads TGTGCCAGCAGACGGGAGGGTAGGTACGAGCAGTACTTC.

This clone was observed a handful of times. Other DNA sequences in the sample encode the same CDR3. Here the CDR3 DNA reads TGTGCCAGCAACAGGGGAGACACTGAAGCTTTCTTT. Its translation is CASNRGDTEAFF. The chain joins TRBV6-5 to TRBJ1-1, with 7 bases lining up with TRBD1. Germline V lookup: CDR1 MNHEY, CDR2 SVGAGI. J was trimmed by 3 bases and V by 7 bases; bases with no gene match: 2. The CDR3 is 12 residues long.

In this sample, this clone turned up once. The J gene is TRBJ1-1, the V gene TRBV7-2, with a tentative D call TRBD1 (6 bases). The V end lost 1 base, the J end lost 6 bases, and 15 bases lay between the germline ends. The CDR3 is 15 residues long. Germline V gives CDR1 SGHTA, CDR2 FQGNSA. The CDR3 DNA reads TGTGCCAGCAGCTTAGAGGGACACAGGCTGTCTGAAGCTTTCTTT. Encoded protein: CASSLEGHRLSEAFF. Full variable domain (rest looked up from reference TRBV7-2 and TRBJ1-1): GAGVSQSPSNKVTEKGKDVELRCDPISGHTALYWYRQSLGQGLEFLIYFQGNSAPDKSGLPSDRFSAERTGGSVSTLTIQRTQQEDSAVYLCASSLEGHRLSEAFFGQGTRLTVV.

This clone was detected only a few times. The rearrangement uses TRBV10-3 and TRBJ1-5, with D possibly being TRBD1 (5 bases). Germline V CDR1 and CDR2: ENHRY, SYGVKD. Between the trimmed V and J ends, which lost 8 bases and 4 bases, there was a span of 9 bases. The CDR3 covers 12 residues. The chain's CDR3 is CAISDTNQPQHF. In DNA, the CDR3 is TGTGCCATCTCGGACACAAATCAGCCCCAGCATTTT.

The V call is TRBV5-4, the J call TRBJ2-2; the D is unclear. Between the trimmed V and J ends, which lost 0 bases and 3 bases, there was a span of 9 bases. The CDR3 sequence is 15 residues long. Germline values: CDR1 SGHNT, CDR2 YYREEE (reference sequence). CDR3 coding DNA: TGTGCCAGCAGCTTGGGGCTCGGAGACACCGGGGAGCTGTTTTTT. It translates to CASSLGLGDTGELFF.

The chain has TRBV5-1 and TRBJ2-1, with 13 bases that match TRBD2. Germline V lookup: CDR1 SGHRS, CDR2 YFSETQ. This CDR3 is 17 amino acids long. Germline trimming cut 4 bases from V and 2 bases from J; bases unmatched to any gene: 6. In nucleotides, the CDR3 is TGCGCCAGCAGCCCGGGGACTAGCGGGACACCCTACAATGAGCAGTTCTTC. This translates into CASSPGTSGTPYNEQFF.

This clone has just a few counts. J is TRBJ2-7 and V is TRBV2; the D is unclear. The germline V and J ends were trimmed by 3 bases and 7 bases, with 10 bases remaining between them. Per germline, CDR1 SNHLY and CDR2 FYNNEI. This CDR3 spans 12 amino acids. The CDR3 sequence: CASSDSVMEQYF. The CDR3 bases are TGTGCCAGCAGTGATTCGGTCATGGAGCAGTACTTC. The full variable domain, in which reference TRBV2 and TRBJ2-7 provide the parts outside the CDR3, is EPEVTQTPSHQVTQMGQEVILRCVPISNHLYFYWYRQILGQKVEFLVSFYNNEISEKSEIFDDQFSVERPDGSNFTLKIRSTKLEDSAMYFCASSDSVMEQYFGPGTRLTVT.

V gene TRBV7-9 combines with J gene TRBJ1-1; no clear D. Trimming shortened V by 8 bases and J by 1 base, and 17 bases separated the two germline ends. The germline gives CDR1 SEHNR, CDR2 FQNEAQ (reference sequence). The CDR3 spans 15 residues. The CDR3 DNA is TGTGCCAGCTCGAAAGACGGTCGGGGGAACACTGAAGCTTTCTTT. This translates into CASSKDGRGNTEAFF.

This chain uses TRBV6-5 with TRBJ2-7; 8 nucleotides agree with TRBD2. This CDR3 contains 13 residues. Per germline, CDR1 MNHEY and CDR2 SVGAGI. V dropped 8 bases and J dropped 6; count of bases not matched to a gene: 9. As DNA, the CDR3 is TGTGCCAGCTCGGGAGGGAGACGGGCCGAGCAGTACTTC. This codes for CASSGGRRAEQYF.

In its sample, this clone was seen a few times. The DNA of the CDR3 is TGTGCCAGCAGATTAGGACAGTCTAATGAAAAACTGTTTTTT. This sequence encodes CASRLGQSNEKLFF. The chain links TRBV6-5 to TRBJ1-4; a possible D gene is TRBD1 (6 bases). CDR1 MNHEY and CDR2 SVGAGI come from the germline V gene. The CDR3 runs 14 residues. V shed 6 bases and J shed 3 bases, with 11 bases lying between them.

This chain joins TRBV6-1 and TRBJ2-7; 9 nucleotides agree with TRBD1. Germline V gene sequence: CDR1 MNHNS, CDR2 SASEGT. This CDR3 comprises 15 residues. V trimming: 5 bases; J trimming: 2 bases; junction bases outside the gene matches: 7. CDR3 coding DNA: TGTGCCAGCAGTCCCCGGACAGGGGACACCTACGAGCAGTACTTC. Amino acid sequence: CASSPRTGDTYEQYF.